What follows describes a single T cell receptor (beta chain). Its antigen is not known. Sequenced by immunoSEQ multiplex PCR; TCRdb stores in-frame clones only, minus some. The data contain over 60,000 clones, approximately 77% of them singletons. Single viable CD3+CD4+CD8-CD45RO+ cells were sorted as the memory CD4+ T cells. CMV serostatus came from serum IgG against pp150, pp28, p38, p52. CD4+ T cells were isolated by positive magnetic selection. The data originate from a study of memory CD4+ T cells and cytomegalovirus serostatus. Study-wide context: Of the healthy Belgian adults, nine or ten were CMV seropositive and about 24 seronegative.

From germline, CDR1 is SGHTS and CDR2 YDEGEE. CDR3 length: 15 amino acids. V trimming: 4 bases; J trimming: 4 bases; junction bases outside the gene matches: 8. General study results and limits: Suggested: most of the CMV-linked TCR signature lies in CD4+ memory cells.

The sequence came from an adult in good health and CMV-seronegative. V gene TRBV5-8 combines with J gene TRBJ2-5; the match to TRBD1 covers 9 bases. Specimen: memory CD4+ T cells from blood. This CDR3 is CASSSRTGGTETQYF. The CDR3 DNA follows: TGTGCCAGCAGCAGCCGCACAGGGGGCACAGAGACCCAGTACTTC.